Following are 27 T cell receptor beta chains from one sample sequenced in a study of blood T cell repertoires in COVID-19. Sequencing used immunoSEQ multiplex PCR; TCRdb keeps in-frame clones, though not all of them. Here the sample spans approximately 210,000 clones, roughly 86% being singletons. Sequenced input: peripheral blood. The receptors come from a woman in her thirties or forties with acute or convalescent COVID-19.

V usage is TRBV6-2 or TRBV6-3 and J usage is TRBJ2-3; D possibly corresponds to TRBD2 (5 bases). There are 15 residues in the CDR3. CDR1 is MNHEY, CDR2 SVGEGT, per germline. Trimming stripped 4 bases from V and 2 bases from J, with 13 bases between. CDR3 DNA sequence: TGTGCCAGCAGTTGGACCGGACTGCACACAGATACGCAGTATTTT. Translated: CASSWTGLHTDTQYF.

This clone was observed a few times. The J gene is TRBJ1-2, the V gene TRBV10-3; TRBD1 might be the D (5 bases). The germline V gene encodes CDR1 ENHRY and CDR2 SYGVKD. CDR3 length equals 17 residues. The V end was cut by 4 bases, the J end by 4 bases, with 22 bases between. CDR3 DNA sequence: TGTGCCATCAGTGTGAATCAAGGACACGCAGCCCTCTATGGCTACACCTTC. Translation gives CAISVNQGHAALYGYTF.

The genes are TRBV6-5 and TRBJ1-4; no firm D call. Trimming removed 5 bases at V and 0 bases at J, with 10 bases between. From germline, CDR1 is MNHEY and CDR2 SVGAGI. The CDR3 runs to 15 residues. The CDR3 protein is CASSPRGATNEKLFF. CDR3 DNA: TGTGCCAGCAGTCCCCGGGGAGCAACTAATGAAAAACTGTTTTTT.

The V and J genes are TRBV6-4 and TRBJ2-3, with D tentatively TRBD1 (6 bases). The ends were cut back, 6 bases at V and 2 bases at J, with 12 bases in the middle. CDR1 and CDR2 from the germline V gene are MRHNA and SNTAGT. The CDR3 runs 14 residues. CDR3 protein: CASSLGGSTDTQYF. The CDR3 region has the DNA TGTGCCAGCAGCCTAGGGGGATCCACAGATACGCAGTATTTT.

The V gene is TRBV5-6, the J gene TRBJ1-2, with D unresolved. Trimming took 0 bases from V and 3 from J, leaving 12 bases between them. The CDR3 covers 15 residues. Germline V gene lookup returns CDR1 SGHDT and CDR2 YYEEEE. CDR3 bases: TGTGCCAGCAGCTTGGGAAGATTTACATACTATGGCTACACCTTC. Residues: CASSLGRFTYYGYTF.

V and J are TRBV6-2 or TRBV6-3 and TRBJ1-6, with 8 nucleotides matching TRBD1. J gave up 7 bases and V 5 bases, and 7 bases lay outside the gene matches. Germline assignment: CDR1 MNHEY and CDR2 SVGEGT. CDR3 length equals 15 residues. CDR3 sequence (DNA): TGTGCCAGCAGTGGAACAGGGGGATGGAATTCACCCCTCCACTTT. It is translated as CASSGTGGWNSPLHF.

The chain is built from TRBV18 and TRBJ2-6, with TRBD1 identical over 9 bases. Germline loops: CDR1 KGHSH, CDR2 LQKENI. The CDR3 covers 17 residues. With 4 bases clipped from V and 2 bases from J, the junction kept 6 bases outside the gene matches. The CDR3 is CASSLSGQGAGANVLTF. The CDR3 bases are TGTGCCAGCTCACTTTCGGGACAGGGAGCTGGGGCCAACGTCCTGACTTTC.

The chain has TRBV30 and TRBJ1-6; D may be TRBD1 (5 bases). The V end lost 1 base, the J end lost 0 bases, and 7 bases lay between the germline ends. The CDR3 has 15 residues. The germline V gene encodes CDR1 GTSNPN and CDR2 SVGIG (reference sequence). The CDR3 sequence is CAWSEGVSYNSPLHF. CDR3 sequence (DNA): TGTGCCTGGAGTGAAGGGGTCTCCTATAATTCACCCCTCCACTTT.

This sequence joins TRBV27 and TRBJ2-2, with 11 positions matching TRBD1. The CDR3 contains 17 residues. The germline gives CDR1 MNHEY, CDR2 SMNVEV (reference sequence). J gave up 5 bases and V 0 bases, and 5 bases lay outside the gene matches. CDR3 amino acids: CASSLSGQGARTGELFF. The CDR3 nucleotides read TGTGCCAGCAGTTTATCCGGACAGGGGGCAAGAACCGGGGAGCTGTTTTTT.

The V gene is TRBV6-6, the J gene TRBJ2-3; 8 nucleotides match TRBD2. Germline V lookup: CDR1 MNHNY, CDR2 SVGAGI (reference sequence). Germline trimming cut 0 bases from V and 4 bases from J; bases unmatched to any gene: 6. This CDR3 is built from 16 residues. CDR3 sequence reads: CASSYSSGGGPDTQYF. Written as DNA, the CDR3 is TGTGCCAGCAGTTACTCTTCCGGGGGGGGGCCAGATACGCAGTATTTT.

This clone appeared a few times. The rearrangement links TRBV20-1 to TRBJ2-7, with 7 bases aligning to TRBD2. Germline V gene sequence: CDR1 DFQATT, CDR2 SNEGSKA (reference sequence). This CDR3 spans 11 amino acids. The CDR3 loop reads CSAEAGDKQYF. CDR3 DNA sequence: TGCAGCGCAGAGGCGGGAGATAAGCAGTACTTC.

This clone has only a few counts. V gene TRBV7-9 combines with J gene TRBJ2-7, with D perhaps matching TRBD2 (5 bases). The CDR3 is made up of 14 amino acids. Trimming cost V 4 bases and J 5 bases, with 15 bases left between them. Germline loops: CDR1 SEHNR, CDR2 FQNEAQ (reference sequence). The CDR3 here is CASSSLEEFHEQYF. CDR3 nucleotides: TGTGCCAGCAGCTCCCTGGAGGAGTTCCACGAGCAGTACTTC.

This clone was picked up a small number of times. The chain links TRBV18 to TRBJ1-6, with TRBD1 as a possible D gene (5 bases). The CDR3 length is 16 residues. Germline CDR1 KGHSH, CDR2 LQKENI. The V gene lost 2 bases and the J gene lost 8 bases, with 16 bases spanning the gap. DNA of the CDR3: TGTGCCAGCTCACCAGTATCAGTTGGGGGGGATTCACCCCTCCACTTT. This encodes CASSPVSVGGDSPLHF.

The V gene is TRBV27, the J gene TRBJ2-1, with 7 bases fitting TRBD2. This CDR3 region has 15 residues. The junction had 8 bases not matched to a gene; V was cut back by 5 bases and J by 4 bases. Per the germline V gene, CDR1 is MNHEY and CDR2 is SMNVEV (reference sequence). The CDR3 loop reads CASSTGTTRYNEQFF. DNA for the CDR3: TGTGCCAGCAGTACTGGGACTACCAGGTACAATGAGCAGTTCTTC.

V gene TRBV7-2 combines with J gene TRBJ2-1; perhaps TRBD2 as D (6 bases). The germline V gene has CDR1 SGHTA and CDR2 FQGNSA. Trimming cost V 3 bases and J 0 bases, with 18 bases left between them. The CDR3 has 18 amino acids. As DNA, the CDR3 is TGTGCCAGCAGCTTCCCCTCCCGACAGACTAGCTCCTACAATGAGCAGTTCTTC. It yields the protein CASSFPSRQTSSYNEQFF.

The chain carries TRBV29-1 and TRBJ2-1; 10 bases match TRBD2. The CDR3 extends over 16 amino acids. Germline values: CDR1 SQVTM, CDR2 ANQGSEA. The V and J ends lost 6 bases and 5 bases, in that order; junction bases with no gene match: 13. The CDR3 DNA sequence: TGCAGCGTCCGCGCCTTCACTAGCGGGGAGAACAATGAGCAGTTCTTC. It codes for CSVRAFTSGENNEQFF.

V and J are TRBV5-6 and TRBJ2-3, with D perhaps matching TRBD1 (7 bases). V lost 0 bases and J lost 5, with 16 bases in between. This CDR3 spans 16 amino acids. Germline V gene sequence: CDR1 SGHDT, CDR2 YYEEEE. CDR3 amino acids: CASSLEGRGAGDTQYF. The CDR3 nucleotides read TGTGCCAGCAGCTTGGAAGGCAGGGGGGCAGGAGATACGCAGTATTTT.

There are a few counts of this clone. The chain has TRBV20-1 and TRBJ2-7; TRBD2 agrees at 8 bases. Per the germline V gene, CDR1 is DFQATT and CDR2 is SNEGSKA (reference sequence). The CDR3 extends over 15 amino acids. The trim removed 3 bases at V and 4 bases at J, leaving 11 bases unmatched. DNA for the CDR3: TGCAGTGCTAGTAGCCTTTCGGGGGGGATGTACGAGCAGTACTTC. As protein: CSASSLSGGMYEQYF.

V is TRBV3-1 (or the pseudogene TRBV3-2) and J is TRBJ1-6, with a tentative D call TRBD1 (5 bases). Per the germline V gene, CDR1 is LGHDT and CDR2 is YNNKEL (reference sequence). V was pared by 2 bases and J by 8 bases, with 10 bases between. The CDR3 extends over 14 amino acids. The CDR3 DNA reads TGTGCCAGCAGCCAACCAGGGAAAGATTCACCCCTCCACTTT. Amino acids: CASSQPGKDSPLHF.

The V gene is TRBV7-2, the J gene TRBJ1-1; 7 bases agree with TRBD1. The CDR3 loop spans 14 amino acids. The V and J ends lost 4 bases and 3 bases, in that order; junction bases with no gene match: 5. Looked up from germline, CDR1 is SGHTA and CDR2 is FQGNSA. The CDR3 sequence is CASSSTTGYTEAFF. The CDR3 DNA reads TGTGCCAGCAGCTCTACGACAGGGTACACTGAAGCTTTCTTT.

Concerning this clone: Other DNA sequences from this sample encode an identical CDR3 as well. The J gene is TRBJ2-2, the V gene TRBV11-2; D is possibly TRBD1 (5 bases). The CDR3 is 14 residues long. Trimming took 1 base from V and 2 from J, leaving 5 bases between them. CDR1 SGHAT and CDR2 FQNNGV come from the germline V gene. The CDR3 region has the DNA TGTGCCAGCAGCTTAGGGACAAACACCGGGGAGCTGTTTTTT. It codes for CASSLGTNTGELFF.

The rearrangement joins TRBV6-5 to TRBJ1-1, with D perhaps TRBD1 (6 bases). CDR1 is MNHEY, CDR2 SVGAGI, per germline. V gave up 8 bases and J gave up 5 bases, with 15 bases separating them. CDR3 length equals 13 residues. The CDR3 is CASSDGGRTEAFF. In DNA form, the CDR3 reads TGTGCCAGCTCGGACGGGGGGCGGACTGAAGCTTTCTTT.

Here the CDR3 reads CASGAGAGDYGYTF. Written as DNA, the CDR3 is TGTGCCAGCGGGGCAGGGGCTGGGGACTATGGCTACACCTTC. The rearrangement links TRBV6-5 to TRBJ1-2; TRBD1 might be the D (6 bases). CDR3 length equals 14 residues. CDR1 and CDR2 (germline): MNHEY, SVGAGI. Trimming cost V 8 bases and J 3 bases, with 16 bases left between them.

This rearrangement joins TRBV5-1 to TRBJ1-2; 7 nucleotides agree with TRBD1. Germline trimming cut 0 bases from V and 5 bases from J; bases unmatched to any gene: 4. The CDR3 contains 14 residues. From germline, CDR1 is SGHRS and CDR2 YFSETQ. The CDR3 DNA follows: TGCGCCAGCAGCTTGGCGGGGACAGAGTATGGCTACACCTTC. It specifies CASSLAGTEYGYTF.

The chain links TRBV28 to TRBJ2-2; TRBD2 matches at 12 bases. The germline gives CDR1 MDHEN, CDR2 SYDVKM. V was clipped by 6 bases and J by 6 bases; unmatched bases: 11. This CDR3 comprises 17 residues. The chain's CDR3 is CASSPLLAGGPAGELFF. The CDR3 DNA reads TGTGCCAGCAGCCCCCTCCTAGCGGGAGGGCCGGCCGGGGAGCTGTTTTTT.

This chain joins TRBV16 and TRBJ2-7, with TRBD1 matching 10 bases. With 6 bases clipped from V and 2 bases from J, the junction kept 10 bases outside the gene matches. CDR1 KGHSY and CDR2 FQNENV come from the germline V gene. The CDR3 totals 16 residues. For the CDR3, the DNA is TGTGCCAGCAGACGCGACAGGGGGCGTTATCCCTACGAGCAGTACTTC. Translating gives CASRRDRGRYPYEQYF.

This clone was picked up one time. The chain combines TRBV23-1 with TRBJ2-7, with D possibly matching TRBD2 (5 bases). TRBV23-1 is placed among ORFs of uncertain function. V lost 7 bases, J lost 0 bases, and 16 bases lay in between. The CDR3 runs to 15 residues. This CDR3 is CASITPGGLSYEQYF. The CDR3, as DNA: TGCGCCAGCATTACGCCCGGAGGCCTCTCCTACGAGCAGTACTTC.